This T cell receptor (beta chain) emerged from a study of blood T cells in healthy people across ages. Primers used in a second PCR of roughly 7 to 12 cycles were a sample-barcoded 5' primer and a J-beta primer mix. TCRdb reanalysed the 5' RACE reads using MiXCR and keeps one entry per CDR3 protein. The repertoire consists of 980,000 or so distinct CDR3 sequences, with roughly 48% occurring once and the leading ten covering 13%. This receptor was identified in a man under 40 in good health. What was sequenced was blood.

The chain's CDR3 is CASSLDRDPRVRSYEQYF. DNA for the CDR3: TGTGCCAGCAGCTTAGATCGGGATCCCAGGGTAAGGTCCTACGAGCAGTACTTC. The V gene is TRBV11-2, the J gene TRBJ2-7; D is possibly TRBD1 or TRBD2 (5 bases each). Trimming left V 0 bases short and J 1 base short, with 19 bases between. Germline CDR1 and CDR2: SGHAT and FQNNGV. The CDR3 has 18 amino acids.